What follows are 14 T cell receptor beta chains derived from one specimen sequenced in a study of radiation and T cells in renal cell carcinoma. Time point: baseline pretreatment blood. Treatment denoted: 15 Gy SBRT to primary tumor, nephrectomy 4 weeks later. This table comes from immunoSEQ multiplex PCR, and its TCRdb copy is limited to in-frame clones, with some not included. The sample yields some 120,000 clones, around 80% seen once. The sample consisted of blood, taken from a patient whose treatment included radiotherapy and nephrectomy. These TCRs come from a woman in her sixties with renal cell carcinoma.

The CDR3 DNA reads TGTGCCAGCAGTTTCTCGCCCCAGGGGCAGGGGTTTCAGTACTTC. Protein: CASSFSPQGQGFQYF. The chain combines TRBV27 with TRBJ2-7; D perhaps matches TRBD1 (6 bases). V was cut by 3 bases and J by 10 bases, with 22 bases left in between. The CDR3 totals 15 residues. In germline, CDR1 is MNHEY, CDR2 SMNVEV (reference sequence).

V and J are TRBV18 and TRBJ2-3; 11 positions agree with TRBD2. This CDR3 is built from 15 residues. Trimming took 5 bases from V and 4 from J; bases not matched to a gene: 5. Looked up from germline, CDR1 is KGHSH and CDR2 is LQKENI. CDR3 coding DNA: TGTGCCAGCTCAGAGACTAGCGGGGCCGCAGATACGCAGTATTTT. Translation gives CASSETSGAADTQYF.

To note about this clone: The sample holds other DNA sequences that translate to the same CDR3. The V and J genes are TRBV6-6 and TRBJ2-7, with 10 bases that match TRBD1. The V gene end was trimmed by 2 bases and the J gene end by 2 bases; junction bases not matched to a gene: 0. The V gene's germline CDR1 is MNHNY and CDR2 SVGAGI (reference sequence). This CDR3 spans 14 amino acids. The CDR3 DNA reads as TGTGCCAGCAGTTACGGACAGGGGGCCTACGAGCAGTACTTC. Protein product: CASSYGQGAYEQYF.

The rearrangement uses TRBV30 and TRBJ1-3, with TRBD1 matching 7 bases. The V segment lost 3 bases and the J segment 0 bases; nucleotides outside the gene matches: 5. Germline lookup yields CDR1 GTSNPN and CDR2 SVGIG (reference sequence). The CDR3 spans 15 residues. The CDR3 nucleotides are TGTGCCTGGAGATTGACAGGGAACTCTGGAAACACCATATATTTT. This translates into CAWRLTGNSGNTIYF.

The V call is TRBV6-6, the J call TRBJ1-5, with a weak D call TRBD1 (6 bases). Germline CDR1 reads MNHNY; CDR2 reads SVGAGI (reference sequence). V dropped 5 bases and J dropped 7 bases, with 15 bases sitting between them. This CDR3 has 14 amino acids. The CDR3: CASSPTGGTQPQHF. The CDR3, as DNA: TGTGCCAGCAGTCCGACCGGGGGGACACAGCCCCAGCATTTT.

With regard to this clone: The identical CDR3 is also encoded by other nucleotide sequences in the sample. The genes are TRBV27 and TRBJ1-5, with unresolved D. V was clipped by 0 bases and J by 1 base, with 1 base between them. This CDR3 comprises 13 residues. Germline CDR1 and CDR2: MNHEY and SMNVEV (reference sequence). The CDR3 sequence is CASSLSSNQPQHF. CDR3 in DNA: TGTGCCAGCAGTTTATCGAGCAATCAGCCCCAGCATTTT.

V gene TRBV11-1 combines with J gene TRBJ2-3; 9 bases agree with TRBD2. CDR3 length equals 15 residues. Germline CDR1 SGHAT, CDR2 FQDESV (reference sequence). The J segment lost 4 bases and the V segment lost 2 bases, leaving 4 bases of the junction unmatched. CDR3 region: CASSLWRGGADTQYF. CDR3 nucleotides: TGTGCCAGCAGCTTATGGCGGGGGGGGGCAGATACGCAGTATTTT.

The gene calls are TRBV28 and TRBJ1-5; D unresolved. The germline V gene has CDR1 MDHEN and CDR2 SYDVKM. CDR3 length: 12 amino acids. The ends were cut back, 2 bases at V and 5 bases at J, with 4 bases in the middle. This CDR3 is CASSLPDQPQHF. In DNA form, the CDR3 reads TGTGCCAGCAGTTTACCTGATCAGCCCCAGCATTTT.

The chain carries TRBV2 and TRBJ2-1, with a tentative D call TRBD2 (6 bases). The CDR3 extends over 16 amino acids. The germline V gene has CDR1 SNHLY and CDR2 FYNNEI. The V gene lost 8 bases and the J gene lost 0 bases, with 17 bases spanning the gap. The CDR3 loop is CASHKAAGISYNEQFF. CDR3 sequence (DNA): TGTGCCAGCCACAAGGCAGCGGGTATCTCCTACAATGAGCAGTTCTTC.

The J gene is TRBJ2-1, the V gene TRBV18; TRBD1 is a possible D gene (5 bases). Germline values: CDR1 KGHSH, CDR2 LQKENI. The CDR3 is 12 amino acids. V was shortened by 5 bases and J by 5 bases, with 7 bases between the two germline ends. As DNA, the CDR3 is TGTGCCAGCTCATCACAGGACAATGAGCAGTTCTTC. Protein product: CASSSQDNEQFF.

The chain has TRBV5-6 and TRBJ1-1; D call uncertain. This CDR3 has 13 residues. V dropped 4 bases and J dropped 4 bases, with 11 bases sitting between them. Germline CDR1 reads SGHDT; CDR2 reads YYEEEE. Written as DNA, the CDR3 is TGTGCCAGCAGCCTTAACAGCCGCACTGAAGCTTTCTTT. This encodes CASSLNSRTEAFF.

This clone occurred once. In DNA, the CDR3 is TGCGCCAGCAAATCCGACATCGGGGAGCTGTTTTTT. It is translated as CASKSDIGELFF. This chain connects TRBV10-1 to TRBJ2-2, with D unclear. The CDR3 has 12 residues. V lost 7 bases and J lost 7, with 10 bases in between. Germline-derived CDR1 and CDR2 are WNHNN and SYGVQD (reference sequence).

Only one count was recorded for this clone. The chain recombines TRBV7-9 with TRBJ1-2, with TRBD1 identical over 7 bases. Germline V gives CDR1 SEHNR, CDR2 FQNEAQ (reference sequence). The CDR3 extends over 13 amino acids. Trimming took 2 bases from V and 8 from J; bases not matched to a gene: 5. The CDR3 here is CASSLSTGRGYTF. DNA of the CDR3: TGTGCCAGCAGCTTATCGACAGGGAGGGGCTACACCTTC.

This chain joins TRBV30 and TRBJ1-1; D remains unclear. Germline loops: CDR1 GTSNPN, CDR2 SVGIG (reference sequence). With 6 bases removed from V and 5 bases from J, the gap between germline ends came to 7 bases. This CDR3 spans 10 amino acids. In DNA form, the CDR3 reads TGTGCCTGCGGGAGTACTGAAGCTTTCTTT. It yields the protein CACGSTEAFF.